The clone carrying this TCR beta chain was observed once. This sample is part of a study of T cell responses to AZD1222 COVID-19 vaccine. Assay: immunoSEQ multiplex PCR; the TCRdb copy retains only in-frame clones and omits some. The sample yields about 100,000 clones, 80% to 90% seen once. Germline assignment: CDR1 LGHDT and CDR2 YNNKEL (reference sequence). The CDR3 consists of 13 residues. V was pared by 0 bases and J by 8 bases, with 10 bases between. This sequence joins TRBV3-1 (or the pseudogene TRBV3-2) and TRBJ1-1; no firm D call. The clonotype originates from an adult in good health. The starting material was peripheral blood, obtained on day 0 of MenACWY control vaccination. CDR3 nucleotide sequence: TGTGCCAGCAGCCAAGATCGGGGTAGGGAAGCTTTCTTT. Protein product: CASSQDRGREAFF.